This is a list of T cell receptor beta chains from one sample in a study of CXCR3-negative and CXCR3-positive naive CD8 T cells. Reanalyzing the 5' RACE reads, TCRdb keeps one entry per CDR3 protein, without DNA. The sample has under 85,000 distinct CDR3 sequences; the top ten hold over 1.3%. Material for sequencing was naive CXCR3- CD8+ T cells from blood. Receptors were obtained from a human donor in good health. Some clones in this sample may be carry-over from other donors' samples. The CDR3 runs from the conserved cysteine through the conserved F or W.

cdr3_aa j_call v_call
CSARDIGRSNTEAFF TRBJ1-1 TRBV20-1
CASSLEAGPSGQPQHF TRBJ1-5 TRBV7-8
CASSMGVLGQETQYF TRBJ2-5 TRBV2
CASSSPQDPGETQYF TRBJ2-5 TRBV28
CASSLVGNTDTQYF TRBJ2-3 TRBV5-1
CASSLVDEVGTGELFF TRBJ2-2 TRBV7-9
CASSSPGLSNEQFF TRBJ2-1 TRBV5-5
CASADAGSYEQYF TRBJ2-7 TRBV25-1
CATSIAGPGTYNEQFF TRBJ2-1 TRBV15
CASSLTGTPAQLFF TRBJ1-4 TRBV3-1
CASSWTGDGTAGTF TRBJ1-2 TRBV6-2/TRBV6-3
CASSWGTGNTGELFF TRBJ2-2 TRBV7-6
CASSLEPGLAGDGDEQFF TRBJ2-1 TRBV7-8
CASSGQSSDTDTQYF TRBJ2-3 TRBV6-4
CASSSFAGTQYF TRBJ2-5 TRBV6-2/TRBV6-3
CATSRVPGTSVLRDQETQYF TRBJ2-5 TRBV15
CASSLPDHSNTGELFF TRBJ2-2 TRBV28
CSVVLDGGELFF TRBJ2-2 TRBV29-1
CSVGQPNTGELFF TRBJ2-2 TRBV29-1
CSVVPNYYGYTF TRBJ1-2 TRBV29-1